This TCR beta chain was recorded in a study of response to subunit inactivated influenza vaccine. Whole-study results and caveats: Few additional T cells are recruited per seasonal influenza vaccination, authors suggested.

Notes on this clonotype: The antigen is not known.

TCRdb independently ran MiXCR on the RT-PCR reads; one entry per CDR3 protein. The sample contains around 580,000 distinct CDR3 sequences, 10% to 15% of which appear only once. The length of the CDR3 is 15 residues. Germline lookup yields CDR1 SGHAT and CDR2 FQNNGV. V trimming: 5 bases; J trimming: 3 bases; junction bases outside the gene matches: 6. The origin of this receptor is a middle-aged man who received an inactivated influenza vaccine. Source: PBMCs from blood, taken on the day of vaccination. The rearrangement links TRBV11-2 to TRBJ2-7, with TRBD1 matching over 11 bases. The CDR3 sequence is CASSKGQGAFYEQYF. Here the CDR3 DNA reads TGTGCCAGCAGCAAAGGACAGGGGGCCTTCTACGAGCAGTACTTC.